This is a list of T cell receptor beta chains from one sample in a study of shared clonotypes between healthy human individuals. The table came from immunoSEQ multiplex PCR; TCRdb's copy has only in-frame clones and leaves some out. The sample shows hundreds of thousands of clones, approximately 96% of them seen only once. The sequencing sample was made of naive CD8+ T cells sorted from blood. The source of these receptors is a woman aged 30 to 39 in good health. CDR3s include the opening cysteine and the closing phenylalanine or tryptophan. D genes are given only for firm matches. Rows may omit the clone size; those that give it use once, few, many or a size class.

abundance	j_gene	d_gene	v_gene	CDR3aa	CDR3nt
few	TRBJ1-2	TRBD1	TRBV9	CASSGWTGTYGYTF	TGTGCCAGCAGCGGATGGACAGGAACCTATGGCTACACCTTC
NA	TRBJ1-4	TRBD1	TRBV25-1	CASSGAGGIGEKLFF	TGTGCCAGCAGTGGGGCAGGGGGAATCGGTGAAAAACTGTTTTTT
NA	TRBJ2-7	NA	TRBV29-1	CSVVTESSYEQYF	TGCAGCGTTGTGACTGAGAGCTCCTACGAGCAGTACTTC
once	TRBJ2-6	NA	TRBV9	CASSVDLGSGANVLTF	TGTGCCAGCAGCGTAGATTTGGGTTCTGGGGCCAACGTCCTGACTTTC
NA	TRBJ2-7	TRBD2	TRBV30	CAWTPFRLAGGPHEQYF	TGTGCCTGGACCCCTTTTCGGCTAGCGGGAGGGCCGCACGAGCAGTACTTC
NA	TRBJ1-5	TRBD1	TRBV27	CASSSGGSNQPQHF	TGTGCCAGCAGTTCAGGGGGAAGCAATCAGCCCCAGCATTTT
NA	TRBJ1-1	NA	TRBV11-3	CASSSDGAEAFF	TGTGCCAGCAGCTCAGACGGTGCTGAAGCTTTCTTT
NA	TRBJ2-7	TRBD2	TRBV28	CASSRPHSGSSYEQYF	TGTGCCAGCAGCCGTCCTCATAGCGGGAGCTCCTACGAGCAGTACTTC
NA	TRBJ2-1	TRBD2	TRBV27	CASSLSSGSSYNEQFF	TGTGCCAGCAGTTTATCGAGCGGGAGCTCCTACAATGAGCAGTTCTTC
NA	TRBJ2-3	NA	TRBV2	CAIVGRGRTDTQYF	TGTGCAATCGTGGGCAGGGGGAGGACAGATACGCAGTATTTT
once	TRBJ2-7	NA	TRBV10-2	CASSEGPGAGEQYF	TGCGCCAGCAGTGAGGGCCCAGGGGCCGGCGAGCAGTACTTC
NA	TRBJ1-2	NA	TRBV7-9	CASSAPTGRYRVYGYTF	TGTGCCAGCAGCGCCCCAACTGGGAGGTACAGAGTGTATGGCTACACCTTC
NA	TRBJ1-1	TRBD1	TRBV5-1	CASSLGDRGRTEAFF	TGCGCCAGCTCCCTTGGGGACAGGGGGAGAACTGAAGCTTTCTTT
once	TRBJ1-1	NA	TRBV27	CATSTGTGTEAFF	TGTGCCACGTCAACGGGAACGGGGACTGAAGCTTTCTTT
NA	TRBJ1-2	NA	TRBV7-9	CASSLDNYGYTF	TGTGCCAGCAGCTTAGATAACTATGGCTACACCTTC
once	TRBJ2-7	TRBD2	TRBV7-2	CASSPGLAGGLYEQYF	TGTGCCAGCAGCCCTGGACTAGCGGGAGGGCTCTACGAGCAGTACTTC
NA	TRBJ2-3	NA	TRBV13	CASSLGGSDTQYF	TGTGCCAGCAGCTTAGGTGGATCGGATACGCAGTATTTT
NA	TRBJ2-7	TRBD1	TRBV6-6	CASSHTGTGYPHEQYF	TGTGCCAGCAGTCACACCGGGACAGGGTACCCCCACGAGCAGTACTTC
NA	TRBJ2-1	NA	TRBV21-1	CASSRATRALKEINEQFF	TGTGCCAGCAGCAGAGCTACCCGGGCCTTAAAGGAGATCAATGAGCAGTTCTTC
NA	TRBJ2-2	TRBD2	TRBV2	CASSELSGRVVTGELFF	TGTGCCAGCAGTGAACTTAGCGGGAGGGTGGTCACCGGGGAGCTGTTTTTT
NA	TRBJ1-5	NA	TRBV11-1	CASSLTIMQPQHF	TGTGCCAGCAGCTTGACAATTATGCAGCCCCAGCATTTT
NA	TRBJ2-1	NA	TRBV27	CASSTGLLGNEQFF	TGTGCCAGCAGTACCGGATTGTTGGGTAATGAGCAGTTCTTC
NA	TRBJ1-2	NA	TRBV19	CASSGEEGALRYTF	TGTGCCAGTAGTGGGGAGGAAGGCGCCCTCCGCTACACCTTC
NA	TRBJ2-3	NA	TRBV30	CAWSVLPRDTQYF	TGTGCCTGGAGTGTACTGCCGCGGGATACGCAGTATTTT
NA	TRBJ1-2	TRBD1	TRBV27	CASSPTGGFHGYTF	TGTGCCAGCAGTCCGACAGGGGGCTTTCATGGCTACACCTTC
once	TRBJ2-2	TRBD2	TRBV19	CASSIASGRHNTGELFF	TGTGCCAGTAGTATAGCTAGCGGGAGACATAACACCGGGGAGCTGTTTTTT
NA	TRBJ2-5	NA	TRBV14	CASSQVAEETQYF	TGTGCCAGCAGCCAAGTGGCAGAAGAGACCCAGTACTTC
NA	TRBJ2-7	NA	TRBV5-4	CASSFLAEGIRGYEQYF	TGTGCCAGCAGCTTCTTAGCGGAGGGCATTAGGGGCTACGAGCAGTACTTC
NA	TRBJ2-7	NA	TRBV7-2	CASSFGQAYYEQYF	TGTGCCAGCAGCTTCGGGCAGGCGTACTACGAGCAGTACTTC
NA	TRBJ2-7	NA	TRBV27	CATGAARTYEQYF	TGTGCCACGGGGGCTGCAAGGACGTACGAGCAGTACTTC
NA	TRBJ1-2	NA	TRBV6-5	CASSPLGRVDGYTF	TGTGCCAGCAGCCCTCTGGGGAGGGTCGATGGCTACACCTTC
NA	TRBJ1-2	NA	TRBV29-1	CSVESGEANGYTF	TGCAGCGTTGAAAGCGGGGAGGCGAATGGCTACACCTTC